The 2 T cell receptor beta chains below were found in one sample sequenced in a study of T cell responses to AZD1222 COVID-19 vaccine. The table came from immunoSEQ multiplex PCR; TCRdb's copy has only in-frame clones and leaves some out. The sample gives about 120,000 clones, over 75% of which show up once; about 10% is in the top ten. The sample in question was peripheral blood, obtained on day 0 of AZD1222 vaccination. These receptors originate from an adult in good health.

The gene calls are TRBV10-3 and TRBJ1-1, with D unresolved. V lost 7 bases, J lost 3 bases, and 15 bases lay in between. CDR3 length equals 14 residues. Germline V gene sequence: CDR1 ENHRY, CDR2 SYGVKD. CDR3 nucleotide sequence: TGTGCCATCAAGACGGGAAAATTGGACACTGAAGCTTTCTTT. It yields the protein CAIKTGKLDTEAFF.

CDR3 amino acids: CASSYSGTEQYF. The CDR3 DNA reads TGTGCCAGCAGTTACTCAGGGACCGAGCAGTACTTC. The chain recombines TRBV6-6 with TRBJ2-7; D possibly matches TRBD1 or TRBD2 (5 bases each). Germline CDR1 reads MNHNY; CDR2 reads SVGAGI (reference sequence). The V end lost 0 bases, the J end lost 6 bases, and 6 bases lay between the germline ends. CDR3 length: 12 residues.